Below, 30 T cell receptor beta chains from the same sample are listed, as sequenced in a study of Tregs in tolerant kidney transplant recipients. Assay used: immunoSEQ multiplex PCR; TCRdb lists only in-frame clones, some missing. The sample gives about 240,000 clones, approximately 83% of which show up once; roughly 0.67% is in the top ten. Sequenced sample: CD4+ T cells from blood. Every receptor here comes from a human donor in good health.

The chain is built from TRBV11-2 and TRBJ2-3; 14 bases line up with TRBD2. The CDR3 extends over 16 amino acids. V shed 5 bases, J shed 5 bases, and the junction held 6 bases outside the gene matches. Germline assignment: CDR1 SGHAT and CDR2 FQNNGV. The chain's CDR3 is CASSPRLAGGIDTQYF. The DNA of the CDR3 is TGTGCCAGCAGCCCGCGACTAGCGGGGGGGATAGATACGCAGTATTTT.

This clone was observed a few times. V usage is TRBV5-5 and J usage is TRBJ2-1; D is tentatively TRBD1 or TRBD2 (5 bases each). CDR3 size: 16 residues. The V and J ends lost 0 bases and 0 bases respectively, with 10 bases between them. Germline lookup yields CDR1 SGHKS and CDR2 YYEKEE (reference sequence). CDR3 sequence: CASSLVGGGSYNEQFF. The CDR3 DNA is TGTGCCAGCAGCTTGGTTGGGGGTGGCTCCTACAATGAGCAGTTCTTC.

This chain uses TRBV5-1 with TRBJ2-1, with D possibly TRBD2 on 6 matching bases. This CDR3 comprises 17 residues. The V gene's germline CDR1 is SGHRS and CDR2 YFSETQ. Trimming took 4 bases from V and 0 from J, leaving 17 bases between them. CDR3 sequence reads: CASSPTGTFSSYNEQFF. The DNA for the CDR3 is TGCGCCAGCAGCCCTACCGGGACTTTCAGCTCCTACAATGAGCAGTTCTTC. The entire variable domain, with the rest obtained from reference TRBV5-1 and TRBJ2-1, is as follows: KAGVTQTPRYLIKTRGQQVTLSCSPISGHRSVSWYQQTPGQGLQFLFEYFSETQRNKGNFPGRFSGRQFSNSRSEMNVSTLELGDSALYLCASSPTGTFSSYNEQFFGPGTRLTVL.

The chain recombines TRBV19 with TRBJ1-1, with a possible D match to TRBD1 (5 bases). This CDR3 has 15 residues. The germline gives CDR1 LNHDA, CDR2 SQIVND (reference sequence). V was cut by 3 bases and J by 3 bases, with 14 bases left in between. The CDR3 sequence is CASSIGSGRDTEAFF. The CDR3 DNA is TGTGCCAGTAGTATTGGTTCAGGGAGGGACACTGAAGCTTTCTTT.

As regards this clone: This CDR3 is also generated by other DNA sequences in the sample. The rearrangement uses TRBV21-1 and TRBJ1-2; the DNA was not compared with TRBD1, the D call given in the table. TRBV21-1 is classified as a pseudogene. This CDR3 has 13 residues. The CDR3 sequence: CASYRGANYGYTF. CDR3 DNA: TGTGCCAGTTACAGGGGTGCTAACTATGGCTACACCTTC.

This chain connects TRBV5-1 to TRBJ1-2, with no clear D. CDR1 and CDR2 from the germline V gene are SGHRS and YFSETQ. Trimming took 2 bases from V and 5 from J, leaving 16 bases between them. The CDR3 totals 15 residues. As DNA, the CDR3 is TGCGCCAGCAGCTTCGAACAGCCTCTTCAGTATGGCTACACCTTC. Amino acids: CASSFEQPLQYGYTF.

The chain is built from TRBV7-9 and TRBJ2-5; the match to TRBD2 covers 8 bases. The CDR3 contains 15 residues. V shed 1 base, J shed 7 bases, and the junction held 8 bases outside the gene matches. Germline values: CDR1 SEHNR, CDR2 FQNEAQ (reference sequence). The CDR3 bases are TGTGCCAGCAGCTTAGTTGCGGGGGGTTCTGGGACCCAGTACTTC. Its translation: CASSLVAGGSGTQYF.

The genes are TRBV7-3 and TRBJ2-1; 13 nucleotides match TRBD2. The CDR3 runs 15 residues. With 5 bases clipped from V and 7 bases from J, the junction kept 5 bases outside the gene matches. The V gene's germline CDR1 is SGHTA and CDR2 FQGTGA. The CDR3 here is CASSTTSGGTNEQFF. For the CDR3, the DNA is TGTGCCAGCAGCACGACTAGCGGGGGGACGAATGAGCAGTTCTTC.

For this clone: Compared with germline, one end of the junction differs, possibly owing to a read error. CDR3 protein: CASSLLAITDTQYF. In nucleotides, the CDR3 is TGTGCTAGCAGCTTATTAGCTATCACAGATACGCAGTATTTT. The rearrangement joins TRBV7-7 to TRBJ2-3; no definite D call. Looked up from germline, CDR1 is SSHAT and CDR2 is FNYEAQ (reference sequence). The CDR3 totals 14 residues. Full variable domain (outside the CDR3, taken from reference TRBV7-7 and TRBJ2-3): GAGVSQSPRYKVTKRGQDVTLRCDPISSHATLYWYQQALGQGPEFLTYFNYEAQPDKSGLPSDRFSAERPEGSISTLTIQRTEQRDSAMYRCASSLLAITDTQYFGPGTRLTVL.

The CDR3 nucleotides read TGTGCCAGCAGAGTGTTAGCGGGGGGGAACTACAATGAGCAGTTCTTC. Translated, it gives CASRVLAGGNYNEQFF. This chain links TRBV5-4 with TRBJ2-1, with 11 bases identical to TRBD2. This CDR3 spans 16 amino acids. J lost 3 bases, V lost 5 bases, and 7 bases had no gene match. Per germline, CDR1 SGHNT and CDR2 YYREEE (reference sequence).

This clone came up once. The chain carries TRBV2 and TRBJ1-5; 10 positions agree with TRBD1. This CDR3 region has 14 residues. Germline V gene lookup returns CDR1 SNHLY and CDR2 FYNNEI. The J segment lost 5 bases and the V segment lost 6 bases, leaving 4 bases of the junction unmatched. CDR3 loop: CASRGQGLHQPQHF. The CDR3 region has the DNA TGTGCCAGCAGGGGACAGGGGCTCCATCAGCCCCAGCATTTT.

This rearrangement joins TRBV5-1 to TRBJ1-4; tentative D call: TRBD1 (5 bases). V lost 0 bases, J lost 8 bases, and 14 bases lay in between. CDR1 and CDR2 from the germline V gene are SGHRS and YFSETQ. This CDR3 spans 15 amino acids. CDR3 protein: CASSLGERGYEKLFF. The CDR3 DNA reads TGCGCCAGCAGCTTGGGGGAGAGGGGTTACGAAAAACTGTTTTTT. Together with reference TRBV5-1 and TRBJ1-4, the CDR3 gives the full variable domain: KAGVTQTPRYLIKTRGQQVTLSCSPISGHRSVSWYQQTPGQGLQFLFEYFSETQRNKGNFPGRFSGRQFSNSRSEMNVSTLELGDSALYLCASSLGERGYEKLFFGSGTQLSVL.

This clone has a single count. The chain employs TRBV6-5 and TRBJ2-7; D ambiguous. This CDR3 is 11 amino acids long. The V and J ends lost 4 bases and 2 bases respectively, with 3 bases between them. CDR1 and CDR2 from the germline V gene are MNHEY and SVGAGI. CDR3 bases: TGTGCCAGCAGTTCAACCTACGAGCAGTACTTC. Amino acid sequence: CASSSTYEQYF.

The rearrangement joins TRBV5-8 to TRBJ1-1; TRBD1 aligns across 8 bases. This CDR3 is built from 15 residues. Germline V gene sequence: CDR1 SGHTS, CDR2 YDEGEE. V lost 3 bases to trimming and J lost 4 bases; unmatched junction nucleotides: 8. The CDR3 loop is CASSYQTGVSTEAFF. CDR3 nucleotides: TGTGCCAGCAGCTATCAGACAGGGGTGAGCACTGAAGCTTTCTTT.

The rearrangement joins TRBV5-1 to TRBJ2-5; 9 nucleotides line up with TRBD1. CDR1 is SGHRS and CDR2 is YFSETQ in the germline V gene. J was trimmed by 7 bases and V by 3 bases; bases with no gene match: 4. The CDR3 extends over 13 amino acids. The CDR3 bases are TGCGCCAGCAGCTGGGACAGGGCCTGGACCCAGTACTTC. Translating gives CASSWDRAWTQYF.

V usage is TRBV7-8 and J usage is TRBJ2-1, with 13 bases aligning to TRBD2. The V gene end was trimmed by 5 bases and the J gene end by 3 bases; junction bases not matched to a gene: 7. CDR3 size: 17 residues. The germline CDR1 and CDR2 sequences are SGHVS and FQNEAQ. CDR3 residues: CASSARTSGRLYNEQFF. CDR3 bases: TGTGCCAGCAGCGCCCGGACTAGCGGGAGACTCTACAATGAGCAGTTCTTC.

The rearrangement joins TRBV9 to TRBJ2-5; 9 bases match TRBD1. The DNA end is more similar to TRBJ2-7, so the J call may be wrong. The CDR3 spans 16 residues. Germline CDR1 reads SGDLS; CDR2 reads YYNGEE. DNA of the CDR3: TGTGCCAGCAGCGTAGATGCGGGACAGGGACTCTACGAGCAGTACTTC. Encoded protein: CASSVDAGQGLYEQYF.

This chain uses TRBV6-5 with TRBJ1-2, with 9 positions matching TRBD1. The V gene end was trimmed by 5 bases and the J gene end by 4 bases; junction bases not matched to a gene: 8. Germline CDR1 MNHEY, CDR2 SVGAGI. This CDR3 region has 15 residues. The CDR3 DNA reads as TGTGCCAGCAGTACCTGGGACAGGGAAGTCTATGGCTACACCTTC. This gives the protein CASSTWDREVYGYTF.

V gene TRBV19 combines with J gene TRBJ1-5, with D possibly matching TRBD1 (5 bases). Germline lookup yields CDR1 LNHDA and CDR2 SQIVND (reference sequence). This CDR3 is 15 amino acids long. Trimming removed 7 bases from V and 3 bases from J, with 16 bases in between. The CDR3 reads CASKLDSGANQPQHF. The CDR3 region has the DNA TGTGCCAGTAAATTAGACTCCGGGGCCAATCAGCCCCAGCATTTT.

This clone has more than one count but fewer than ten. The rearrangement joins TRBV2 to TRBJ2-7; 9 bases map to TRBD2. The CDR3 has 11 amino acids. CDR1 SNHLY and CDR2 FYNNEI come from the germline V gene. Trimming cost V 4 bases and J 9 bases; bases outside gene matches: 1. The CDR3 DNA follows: TGTGCCAGCAGTGTAGCGGGAGTGCAGTACTTC. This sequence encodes CASSVAGVQYF.

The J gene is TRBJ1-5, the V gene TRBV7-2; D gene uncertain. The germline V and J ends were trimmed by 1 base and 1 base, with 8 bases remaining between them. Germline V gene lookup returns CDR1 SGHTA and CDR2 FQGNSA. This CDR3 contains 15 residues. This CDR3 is CASSLVRSSNQPQHF. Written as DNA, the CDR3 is TGTGCCAGCAGCTTAGTACGGTCCAGCAATCAGCCCCAGCATTTT.

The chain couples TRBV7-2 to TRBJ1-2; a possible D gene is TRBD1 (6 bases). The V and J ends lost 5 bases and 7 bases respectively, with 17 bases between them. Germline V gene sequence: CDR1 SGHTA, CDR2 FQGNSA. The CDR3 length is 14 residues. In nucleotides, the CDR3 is TGTGCCAGCAGCCAAACTACCTCGACAGGTGGCTACACCTTC. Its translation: CASSQTTSTGGYTF.

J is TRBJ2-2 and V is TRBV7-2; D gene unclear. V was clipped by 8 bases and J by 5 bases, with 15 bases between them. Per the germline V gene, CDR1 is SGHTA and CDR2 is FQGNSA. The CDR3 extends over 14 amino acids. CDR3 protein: CASSFRRETGELFF. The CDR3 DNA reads TGTGCCAGCTCATTCAGGAGAGAAACCGGGGAGCTGTTTTTT.

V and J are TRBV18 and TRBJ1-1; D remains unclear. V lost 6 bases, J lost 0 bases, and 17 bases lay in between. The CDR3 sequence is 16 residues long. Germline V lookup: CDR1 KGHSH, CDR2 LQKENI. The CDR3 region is CASSPSREILNTEAFF. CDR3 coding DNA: TGTGCCAGCTCTCCATCTAGGGAAATACTGAACACTGAAGCTTTCTTT.

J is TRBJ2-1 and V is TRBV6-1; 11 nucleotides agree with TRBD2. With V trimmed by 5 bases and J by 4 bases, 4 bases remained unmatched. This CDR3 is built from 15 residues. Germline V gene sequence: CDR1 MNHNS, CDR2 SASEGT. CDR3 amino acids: CASSFRLAGYNEQFF. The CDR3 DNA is TGTGCCAGCAGTTTCCGACTAGCGGGATACAATGAGCAGTTCTTC.

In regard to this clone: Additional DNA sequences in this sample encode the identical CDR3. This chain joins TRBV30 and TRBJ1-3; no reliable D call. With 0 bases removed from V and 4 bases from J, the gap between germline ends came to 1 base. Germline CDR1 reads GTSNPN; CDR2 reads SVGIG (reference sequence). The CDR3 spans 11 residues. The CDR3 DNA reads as TGTGCCTGGAGTGTGGGAAACACCATATATTTT. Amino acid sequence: CAWSVGNTIYF.

The CDR3 DNA reads TGTGCCAGCAGTTATGCAGGGGGCTTTGAAAAACTGTTTTTT. Encoded protein: CASSYAGGFEKLFF. The chain employs TRBV6-5 and TRBJ1-4; 8 nucleotides match TRBD1. Unmatched junction bases numbered 4, after V lost 3 bases and J lost 7 bases. Germline CDR1 MNHEY, CDR2 SVGAGI. The CDR3 consists of 14 residues.

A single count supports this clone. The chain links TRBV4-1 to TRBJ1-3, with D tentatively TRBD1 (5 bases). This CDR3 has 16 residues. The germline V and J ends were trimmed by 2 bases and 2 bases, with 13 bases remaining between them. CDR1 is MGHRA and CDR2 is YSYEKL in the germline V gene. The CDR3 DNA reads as TGCGCCAGCAGCCAAATGGGGGGACTAGCTGGAAACACCATATATTTT. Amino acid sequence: CASSQMGGLAGNTIYF.

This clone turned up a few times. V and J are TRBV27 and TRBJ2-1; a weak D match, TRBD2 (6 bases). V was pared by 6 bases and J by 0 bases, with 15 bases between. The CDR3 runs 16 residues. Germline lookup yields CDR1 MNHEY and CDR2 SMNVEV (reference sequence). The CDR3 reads CASSPLAGSSYNEQFF. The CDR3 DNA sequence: TGTGCCAGCAGCCCCCTGGCGGGGAGCTCCTACAATGAGCAGTTCTTC.

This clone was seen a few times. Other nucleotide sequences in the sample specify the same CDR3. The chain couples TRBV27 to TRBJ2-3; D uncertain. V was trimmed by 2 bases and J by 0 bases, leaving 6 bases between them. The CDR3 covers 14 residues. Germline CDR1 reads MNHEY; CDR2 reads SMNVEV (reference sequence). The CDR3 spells CASSLQVSTDTQYF. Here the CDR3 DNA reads TGTGCCAGCAGTTTACAGGTTAGCACAGATACGCAGTATTTT.